The 2 T cell receptor beta chains below all came from one sample that was sequenced in a study of cytomegalovirus exposure and HLA in healthy donors. PCR used 60 Vbeta primers and 13 Jbeta primers. Produced via immunoSEQ multiplex PCR; TCRdb's table is partial and in-frame only. The sample yields some 140,000 clones, around 80% seen once. Sequencing was carried out using PBMCs. These receptors were obtained from a woman in her thirties or forties in good health and CMV-seropositive.

The rearrangement links TRBV11-2 to TRBJ1-1; D is perhaps TRBD1 (6 bases). V lost 1 base and J lost 1, with 19 bases in between. The germline V gene encodes CDR1 SGHAT and CDR2 FQNNGV. This CDR3 region has 18 residues. The CDR3 sequence is CASSLGDRPRTKNTEAFF. As DNA, the CDR3 is TGTGCCAGCAGCTTAGGCGACAGGCCGCGAACTAAGAACACTGAAGCTTTCTTT.

V gene TRBV28 combines with J gene TRBJ2-7, with TRBD1 identical over 8 bases. With 6 bases clipped from V and 2 bases from J, the junction kept 3 bases outside the gene matches. CDR1 and CDR2 (germline): MDHEN, SYDVKM. The CDR3 spans 13 residues. CDR3 sequence reads: CASRTGQAYEQYF. CDR3 nucleotides: TGTGCCAGCAGGACGGGACAGGCCTACGAGCAGTACTTC.